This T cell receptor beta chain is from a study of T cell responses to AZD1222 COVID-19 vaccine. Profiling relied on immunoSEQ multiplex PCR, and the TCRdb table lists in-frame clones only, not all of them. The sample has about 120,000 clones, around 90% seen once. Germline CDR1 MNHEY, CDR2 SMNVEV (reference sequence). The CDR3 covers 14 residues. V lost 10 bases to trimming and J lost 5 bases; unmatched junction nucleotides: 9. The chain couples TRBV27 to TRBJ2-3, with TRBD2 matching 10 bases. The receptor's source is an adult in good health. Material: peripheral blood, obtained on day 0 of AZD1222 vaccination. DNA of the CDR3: TGTGCCACCTCGCTAGCGGGAGTTGTAGATACGCAGTATTTT. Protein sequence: CATSLAGVVDTQYF.